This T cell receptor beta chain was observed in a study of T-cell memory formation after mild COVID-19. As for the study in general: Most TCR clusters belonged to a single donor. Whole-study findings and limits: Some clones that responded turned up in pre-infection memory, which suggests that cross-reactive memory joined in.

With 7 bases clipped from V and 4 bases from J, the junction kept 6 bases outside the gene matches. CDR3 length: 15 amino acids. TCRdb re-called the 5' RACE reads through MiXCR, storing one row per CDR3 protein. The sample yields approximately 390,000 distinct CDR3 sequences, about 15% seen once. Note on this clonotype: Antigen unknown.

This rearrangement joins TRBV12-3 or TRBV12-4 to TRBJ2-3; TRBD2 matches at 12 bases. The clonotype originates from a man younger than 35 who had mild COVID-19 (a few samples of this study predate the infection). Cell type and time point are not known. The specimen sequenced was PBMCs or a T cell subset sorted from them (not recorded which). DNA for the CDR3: TGTGCCAGCACCGTGACTAGCGGGGGTTCAGATACGCAGTATTTT. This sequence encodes CASTVTSGGSDTQYF.